This T cell receptor (beta chain) originates from a study of sequential checkpoint blockade in melanoma. V trimming: 6 bases; J trimming: 2 bases; junction bases outside the gene matches: 13. This CDR3 is 17 amino acids long. Germline CDR1 and CDR2: SGDLS and YYNGEE. Here immunoSEQ multiplex PCR was the method, and the copy in TCRdb shows in-frame clones only, minus some. The repertoire has a few thousand clones, 30% to 45% of them found once; the top ten carry roughly 10%. Specified treatment: randomized to nivolumab then ipilimumab (arm A) or the reverse (arm B). The clonotype comes from a human donor with melanoma. J is TRBJ1-5 and V is TRBV9; 8 positions agree with TRBD1. The sequenced sample was tumor tissue (inferred from file names), obtained from a patient given nivolumab and ipilimumab in sequence. CDR3 loop: CASNGSPGGAGNQPQHF. The DNA for the CDR3 is TGTGCCAGCAACGGATCTCCAGGGGGCGCGGGCAATCAGCCCCAGCATTTT.